The present T cell receptor beta chain was sequenced within a study of cytomegalovirus exposure and HLA in healthy donors. Both 60 Vbeta primers and 13 Jbeta primers went into the PCR. Produced via immunoSEQ multiplex PCR; TCRdb's table is partial and in-frame only. The table records under 150,000 clones, 70% to 80% of them present only once. Germline assignment: CDR1 SGHTA and CDR2 FQGNSA. The length of the CDR3 is 12 residues. Trimming took 5 bases from V and 5 from J, leaving 6 bases between them. Input material: PBMCs. This sequence originates from a female donor in good health and CMV-seronegative. V is TRBV7-2 and J is TRBJ2-2; D is undetermined. The CDR3 loop is CASSPSTGELFF. In DNA, the CDR3 is TGTGCCAGCAGCCCCAGTACCGGGGAGCTGTTTTTT.